The present entry profiles one T cell receptor beta chain with its context. The target antigen is unknown. These data originate in a study of tumor and adjacent non-tumor tissue in lung cancer. General observations from the study: TCR diversity was significantly greater in tumor than normal lung tissue. Patients with more diverse tumor TCRs had worse survival.

Trimming shortened V by 6 bases and J by 7 bases, and 30 bases separated the two germline ends. Germline V CDR1 and CDR2: SGHAT, FQDESV (reference sequence). The CDR3 covers 18 residues. This sample's RNA came from whole unsorted tissue. Newly diagnosed lung cancer patients had thoracic surgery in China, August–late 2014, without prior chemotherapy. Three rounds of nested PCR, following a modified ARM-PCR protocol, produced the TCRbeta library. One entry per CDR3 protein, called by TCRdb with MiXCR from the multiplex PCR reads. The table records about 200,000 distinct CDR3 sequences, 71% of them present only once.

Material for sequencing was lung tumor tissue. This TCR was sampled from a man aged 60 to 75 with non-small cell lung cancer. The chain joins TRBV11-1 to TRBJ2-5; a possible D gene is TRBD1 (6 bases). Written as DNA, the CDR3 is TGTGCCAGCAGTTCCGGGGAACCTCAGACTACCCGAGGGGGGACCCAGTACTTC. Amino acid sequence: CASSSGEPQTTRGGTQYF.